The TCR beta chain described here comes from a study of cytomegalovirus exposure and HLA in healthy donors. The data were produced by immunoSEQ multiplex PCR, yet TCRdb's version contains in-frame clones alone and is incomplete. The sample yields roughly 150,000 clones, 95% to 96% seen once. CDR3 size: 17 residues. Germline CDR1 MGHRA, CDR2 YSYEKL. Trimming took 1 base from V and 0 from J, leaving 13 bases between them. This clone was observed a single time. Sample: PBMCs. The chain recombines TRBV4-1 with TRBJ1-5; TRBD1 is a possible D gene (6 bases). The source is a young woman in good health and CMV-seronegative. CDR3 in amino acids: CASSQARGGGSNQPQHF. CDR3 DNA sequence: TGCGCCAGCAGCCAAGCTCGAGGGGGGGGTAGCAATCAGCCCCAGCATTTT.